A single sample is the source of the 26 T cell receptor beta chains below, sequenced in a study of cytomegalovirus exposure and HLA in healthy donors. With 60 Vbeta and 13 Jbeta primers, the PCR was carried out. Produced via immunoSEQ multiplex PCR; TCRdb's table is partial and in-frame only. Of 80,000 to 130,000 clones in the sample, approximately 72% are singletons; the top ten hold around 14%. The sequenced sample consisted of PBMCs. The receptors were gathered from a male donor in good health and CMV-seropositive.

The chain has TRBV11-2 and TRBJ1-1; D is perhaps TRBD1 (5 bases). V lost 4 bases to trimming and J lost 2 bases, with 11 bases between them. CDR1 and CDR2 from the germline V gene are SGHAT and FQNNGV. This CDR3 has 14 residues. For the CDR3, the DNA is TGTGCCAGCAGCTCAATCAGGGAAAACACTGAAGCTTTCTTT. It specifies CASSSIRENTEAFF.

This clone was detected once. The identical CDR3 is also encoded by other nucleotide sequences in the sample. The rearrangement joins TRBV5-1 to TRBJ2-1; 7 bases are shared with TRBD1. J lost 2 bases, V lost 3 bases, and 5 bases had no gene match. The germline gives CDR1 SGHRS, CDR2 YFSETQ. There are 15 residues in the CDR3. The chain's CDR3 is CASSSDRVTYNEQFF. The CDR3 DNA reads TGCGCCAGCAGCTCCGACAGGGTGACCTACAATGAGCAGTTCTTC.

The rearrangement joins TRBV10-3 to TRBJ2-1, with 13 bases identical to TRBD2. The germline V gene has CDR1 ENHRY and CDR2 SYGVKD. Losses at the gene ends were 4 bases for V and 3 bases for J; bases not matched to a gene: 0. This CDR3 has 15 residues. The CDR3 protein is CAISGTSGGYNEQFF. CDR3 DNA sequence: TGTGCCATCAGTGGGACTAGCGGGGGCTACAATGAGCAGTTCTTC.

This chain links TRBV4-3 with TRBJ2-1; TRBD1 matches 7 bases. V trimming: 3 bases; J trimming: 10 bases; junction bases outside the gene matches: 12. Germline lookup yields CDR1 LGHNA and CDR2 YSLEER. The CDR3 covers 15 residues. The CDR3 here is CASSQGDSDRPEQFF. The CDR3 region has the DNA TGCGCCAGCAGCCAGGGGGACAGCGACCGCCCGGAGCAGTTCTTC.

This chain connects TRBV7-9 to TRBJ2-1, with 9 bases that match TRBD2. The V gene end was trimmed by 1 base and the J gene end by 6 bases; junction bases not matched to a gene: 7. The CDR3 covers 16 residues. Germline CDR1 and CDR2: SEHNR and FQNEAQ (reference sequence). CDR3 sequence: CASSLGRGGGANEQFF. The CDR3 bases are TGTGCCAGCAGCTTAGGAAGGGGCGGGGGGGCCAATGAGCAGTTCTTC.

The gene calls are TRBV6-5 and TRBJ2-5, with D tentatively TRBD2 (5 bases). The CDR3 has 14 residues. V lost 6 bases to trimming and J lost 1 base, with 12 bases between them. The germline gives CDR1 MNHEY, CDR2 SVGAGI. The CDR3 region has the DNA TGTGCCAGCAGCCGCCGACTACCCCAAGAGACCCAGTACTTC. It codes for CASSRRLPQETQYF.

This clone showed up just a few times. This chain links TRBV5-1 with TRBJ1-5; D is undetermined. CDR1 and CDR2 (germline): SGHRS, YFSETQ. V lost 0 bases and J lost 3, with 10 bases in between. The CDR3 is made up of 15 amino acids. The CDR3 nucleotides read TGCGCCAGCAGCTTGGGAGGGCGACTCAATCAGCCCCAGCATTTT. It translates to CASSLGGRLNQPQHF.

The rearrangement links TRBV5-1 to TRBJ1-1, with 9 bases identical to TRBD1. CDR1 is SGHRS and CDR2 is YFSETQ in the germline V gene. The CDR3 contains 14 residues. J gave up 5 bases and V 4 bases, and 6 bases lay outside the gene matches. The CDR3 nucleotides read TGCGCCAGCAGCGTAAGACAGGGGGGAACTGAAGCTTTCTTT. Its translation: CASSVRQGGTEAFF.

CDR3 coding DNA: TGTGCCAGCTCACCAGAGCAGGGGACAACTAATGAAAAACTGTTTTTT. Its translation: CASSPEQGTTNEKLFF. The V and J genes are TRBV18 and TRBJ1-4; perhaps TRBD1 as D (6 bases). The CDR3 loop spans 16 amino acids. Looked up from germline, CDR1 is KGHSH and CDR2 is LQKENI. The V and J ends lost 2 bases and 0 bases respectively, with 10 bases between them.

This clone has just a few counts. This chain uses TRBV18 with TRBJ1-1; the match to TRBD1 covers 7 bases. V lost 5 bases to trimming and J lost 4 bases; unmatched junction nucleotides: 7. CDR1 is KGHSH and CDR2 is LQKENI in the germline V gene. There are 14 residues in the CDR3. CDR3 sequence reads: CASSSTGVGTEAFF. The DNA of the CDR3 is TGTGCCAGCTCATCAACAGGGGTGGGCACTGAAGCTTTCTTT.

This sequence joins TRBV11-2 and TRBJ2-2; 9 nucleotides line up with TRBD2. Trimming at V came to 0 bases and at J to 8 bases, leaving 10 bases not matched to a gene. Per germline, CDR1 SGHAT and CDR2 FQNNGV. The CDR3 is 17 residues long. CDR3 sequence reads: CASSLDWRGGREGELFF. CDR3 nucleotide sequence: TGTGCCAGCAGCTTAGATTGGCGGGGGGGCCGTGAGGGGGAGCTGTTTTTT. The variable domain in full, with the rest retrieved from reference TRBV11-2 and TRBJ2-2, is EAGVAQSPRYKIIEKRQSVAFWCNPISGHATLYWYQQILGQGPKLLIQFQNNGVVDDSQLPKDRFSAERLKGVDSTLKIQPAKLEDSAVYLCASSLDWRGGREGELFFGEGSRLTVL.

The V call is TRBV11-2, the J call TRBJ2-6; D unresolved. V was cut by 5 bases and J by 0 bases, with 11 bases left in between. The germline gives CDR1 SGHAT, CDR2 FQNNGV. The CDR3 has 16 residues. The DNA for the CDR3 is TGTGCCAGCAGCCTGGATCGACTCTCTGGGGCCAACGTCCTGACTTTC. Translated: CASSLDRLSGANVLTF.

V gene TRBV7-7 combines with J gene TRBJ1-5, with a possible D match to TRBD1 (6 bases). V was shortened by 4 bases and J by 7 bases, with 14 bases between the two germline ends. The CDR3 length is 14 residues. From germline, CDR1 is SSHAT and CDR2 FNYEAQ (reference sequence). This CDR3 reads CASSSVGGAQPQHF. As DNA, the CDR3 is TGTGCCAGCAGCTCAGTAGGGGGGGCCCAGCCCCAGCATTTT.

This clone is medium-sized (0.01 to 0.1%) within its sample. The chain couples TRBV28 to TRBJ1-2, with 7 bases identical to TRBD1. Germline V lookup: CDR1 MDHEN, CDR2 SYDVKM. V shed 3 bases and J 5 bases; nucleotides not matched to a gene: 9. The CDR3 sequence is 15 residues long. The CDR3 bases are TGTGCCAGCAGTTTGGAGGGGGGACAGCTATATGGCTACACCTTC. It yields the protein CASSLEGGQLYGYTF.

This clone was picked up a small number of times. The V and J genes are TRBV6-1 and TRBJ1-2; D is unresolved. The CDR3 consists of 14 residues. Trimming cost V 5 bases and J 4 bases, with 14 bases left between them. Germline V gene data show CDR1 as MNHNS and CDR2 as SASEGT. CDR3 nucleotides: TGTGCCAGCAGTCACGACATAAAAATCTATGGCTACACCTTC. It specifies CASSHDIKIYGYTF.

This clone occurred once. The gene calls are TRBV6-6 and TRBJ2-1; 9 nucleotides align to TRBD1. The ends lost 6 bases at V and 2 bases at J; junction bases unmatched: 2. This CDR3 contains 14 residues. Germline assignment: CDR1 MNHNY and CDR2 SVGAGI (reference sequence). This CDR3 reads CASRNRGPYNEQFF. The CDR3 bases are TGTGCCAGCAGAAACAGGGGGCCCTACAATGAGCAGTTCTTC.

The chain employs TRBV27 and TRBJ1-5, with unresolved D. The V end was cut by 5 bases, the J end by 5 bases, with 16 bases between. Germline values: CDR1 MNHEY, CDR2 SMNVEV (reference sequence). The CDR3 has 15 residues. This CDR3 reads CASSRCRPRDQPQHF. CDR3 in DNA: TGTGCCAGCAGTCGCTGCCGGCCGAGGGATCAGCCCCAGCATTTT.

The J gene is TRBJ1-1, the V gene TRBV27; TRBD1 matches 10 bases. CDR3 length: 17 amino acids. The germline CDR1 and CDR2 sequences are MNHEY and SMNVEV (reference sequence). The ends lost 5 bases at V and 1 base at J; junction bases unmatched: 10. CDR3 bases: TGTGCCAGCAGTCCTTATATGGGGACAGGGGCGAACACTGAAGCTTTCTTT. It specifies CASSPYMGTGANTEAFF.

The genes are TRBV19 and TRBJ2-7, with D perhaps matching TRBD1 (5 bases). Trimming stripped 4 bases from V and 6 bases from J, with 10 bases between. This CDR3 has 12 amino acids. The germline CDR1 and CDR2 sequences are LNHDA and SQIVND (reference sequence). The CDR3 DNA is TGTGCCAGTAGTAACCCAGGGTCCGAGCAGTACTTC. Amino acid sequence: CASSNPGSEQYF.

This chain joins TRBV6-1 and TRBJ2-2, with D possibly being TRBD1 (5 bases). The CDR3 has 15 residues. V was pared by 8 bases and J by 0 bases, with 13 bases between. Looked up from germline, CDR1 is MNHNS and CDR2 is SASEGT. Here the CDR3 reads CASLGRTSNTGELFF. The DNA for the CDR3 is TGTGCCAGCCTGGGGCGGACGTCGAACACCGGGGAGCTGTTTTTT.

The chain joins TRBV30 to TRBJ1-3, with 8 bases that match TRBD1. Trimming cost V 2 bases and J 2 bases; bases outside gene matches: 5. This CDR3 is built from 15 residues. Per germline, CDR1 GTSNPN and CDR2 SVGIG (reference sequence). In DNA form, the CDR3 reads TGTGCCTGGAGTCCCTTACAGGGGGCTGGAAACACCATATATTTT. This translates into CAWSPLQGAGNTIYF. Combining the CDR3 with reference TRBV30 and TRBJ1-3 gives the whole variable domain SQTIHQWPATLVQPVGSPLSLECTVEGTSNPNLYWYRQAAGRGLQLLFYSVGIGQISSEVPQNLSASRPQDRQFILSSKKLLLSDSGFYLCAWSPLQGAGNTIYFGEGSWLTVV.

V is TRBV9 and J is TRBJ2-1; the D gene is possibly TRBD1 (6 bases). Trimming pared 6 bases from V and 8 bases from J, leaving 18 bases between. The CDR3 covers 14 residues. Germline CDR1 is SGDLS and CDR2 is YYNGEE. CDR3: CASTPRTVKDEQFF. The CDR3 DNA reads as TGTGCCAGCACCCCCAGGACAGTGAAGGATGAGCAGTTCTTC.

The chain employs TRBV19 and TRBJ1-4, with a possible D match to TRBD1 (5 bases). Germline-derived CDR1 and CDR2 are LNHDA and SQIVND (reference sequence). Trimming removed 6 bases from V and 8 bases from J, with 10 bases in between. The CDR3 length is 12 residues. In nucleotides, the CDR3 is TGTGCCAGTAGCCCAGGGTGGGAAAAACTGTTTTTT. Translated, it gives CASSPGWEKLFF.

This chain uses TRBV30 with TRBJ2-1; 9 nucleotides align to TRBD2. CDR1 GTSNPN and CDR2 SVGIG come from the germline V gene (reference sequence). This CDR3 region has 18 residues. With V trimmed by 5 bases and J by 0 bases, 14 bases remained unmatched. Here the CDR3 reads CAWSGGAGGRSSYNEQFF. Here the CDR3 DNA reads TGTGCCTGGTCCGGCGGAGCGGGGGGCAGGAGCTCCTACAATGAGCAGTTCTTC.

The rearrangement links TRBV29-1 to TRBJ1-2; D is possibly TRBD1 (6 bases). V was shortened by 7 bases and J by 4 bases, with 13 bases between the two germline ends. CDR1 is SQVTM and CDR2 is ANQGSEA in the germline V gene. CDR3 length equals 12 residues. The CDR3 protein is CSAHRDGYGYTF. CDR3 in DNA: TGCAGCGCGCACAGGGATGGCTATGGCTACACCTTC.

The V call is TRBV6-1, the J call TRBJ2-2; maybe TRBD2 (6 bases). This CDR3 is 15 amino acids long. Trimming stripped 6 bases from V and 3 bases from J, with 14 bases between. Germline V gene data show CDR1 as MNHNS and CDR2 as SASEGT. Written as DNA, the CDR3 is TGTGCCAGCAGACTCAGCAGGGAGGACACCGGGGAGCTGTTTTTT. As protein: CASRLSREDTGELFF.